A single T cell receptor beta chain is shown here with its context. Its antigen is unknown. This CDR3 region has 16 residues. Germline-derived CDR1 and CDR2 are SNHLY and FYNNEI. V dropped 5 bases and J dropped 6; count of bases not matched to a gene: 11. The data derive from a study of cytomegalovirus exposure and HLA in healthy donors. PCR used 60 Vbeta primers and 13 Jbeta primers. Profiling relied on immunoSEQ multiplex PCR, and the TCRdb table lists in-frame clones only, not all of them. The table lists 200,000 to 250,000 clones, about 77% of them singletons, with under 2% in the top ten. Broader study findings: Published work reported that the classifier diagnosed cytomegalovirus status with high specificity and sensitivity. The study labeled 150 to 200 TCR beta chains cytomegalovirus-associated.

Sequencing input: PBMCs. This clonotype was sampled from a woman aged 30 to 39 in good health and CMV-seronegative. The chain links TRBV2 to TRBJ2-7; 12 positions agree with TRBD1. CDR3 region: CASSPYAGTGGSEQYF. The CDR3 nucleotides are TGTGCCAGCAGTCCTTACGCCGGGACAGGGGGCTCCGAGCAGTACTTC.